Listed below are T cell receptor beta chains from one sample, sequenced in a study of blood T cell repertoires in COVID-19. TCRdb keeps only in-frame clones here, not all; method: immunoSEQ multiplex PCR. The sample holds over 90,000 clones, roughly 76% seen once. The sequencing input was peripheral blood. The receptors originated from a man of 80 years or more with COVID-19, enrolled during active disease. The CDR3 runs from the conserved cysteine through the conserved F or W. A D gene is named only where the DNA matches it firmly. Clone size is not always given. Where it is, it says once, few, many or a class for expanded clones.

TRBD1	TRBV6-5	12	-	TRBJ2-7	CASTGQVYEQYF	TGTGCCAGCACGGGACAGGTCTACGAGCAGTACTTC
TRBD1	TRBV28	13	-	TRBJ2-7	CASSRGQGGEQYF	TGTGCCAGCAGTCGGGGACAGGGGGGAGAGCAGTACTTC
-	TRBV28	14	-	TRBJ2-5	CASSPALGGETQYF	TGTGCCAGCAGTCCAGCGCTCGGGGGAGAGACCCAGTACTTC
-	TRBV30	13	-	TRBJ2-7	CAWSVIDTYEQYF	TGTGCCTGGAGTGTTATAGATACCTACGAGCAGTACTTC
TRBD1	TRBV12-3/TRBV12-4	13	-	TRBJ1-2	CASSRQGARGYTF	TGTGCCAGCAGTCGACAGGGGGCGCGTGGCTACACCTTC
-	TRBV11-2	13	-	TRBJ2-5	CASSLAPSETQYF	TGTGCCAGCAGCTTAGCTCCTAGTGAGACCCAGTACTTC
TRBD1	TRBV30	15	-	TRBJ1-3	CAWSAGGVGGNTIYF	TGTGCCTGGAGTGCAGGGGGCGTCGGTGGAAACACCATATATTTT
-	TRBV5-1	14	once	TRBJ1-2	CASSLAPADYGYTF	TGCGCCAGCAGCTTGGCTCCAGCGGACTATGGCTACACCTTC
TRBD1	TRBV19	14	-	TRBJ1-1	CASHYRGRSTEAFF	TGTGCCAGTCACTACAGGGGGAGGAGCACTGAAGCTTTCTTT
TRBD2	TRBV7-8	18	-	TRBJ2-1	CASSLRPSGGESYNEQFF	TGTGCCAGCAGCTTACGGCCTAGCGGGGGGGAGTCCTACAATGAGCAGTTCTTC
TRBD2	TRBV5-1	16	-	TRBJ2-5	CASSLTSGGARETQYF	TGCGCCAGCAGCCTGACTAGCGGGGGGGCCAGAGAGACCCAGTACTTC
-	TRBV11-3	15	-	TRBJ2-2	CASSRDSVNTGELFF	TGTGCCAGCAGCCGCGACTCAGTGAACACCGGGGAGCTGTTTTTT
-	TRBV5-1	15	-	TRBJ1-2	CASSPTAQIGYGYTF	TGCGCCAGCAGCCCGACAGCTCAGATCGGGTATGGCTACACCTTC
-	TRBV12-5	15	-	TRBJ2-3	CASGSGLLSTDTQYF	TGTGCTAGTGGTTCCGGACTACTCAGCACAGATACGCAGTATTTT
TRBD2	TRBV5-1	16	once	TRBJ2-7	CASSLESGGYIYEQYF	TGCGCCAGCAGCTTGGAGAGCGGGGGGTACATCTACGAGCAGTACTTC
-	TRBV5-4	13	few	TRBJ1-1	CAYSSGARTEAFF	TGTGCCTATTCTTCAGGGGCGCGTACTGAAGCTTTCTTT
TRBD2	TRBV30	15	-	TRBJ2-5	CAWSGLAGGLETQYF	TGTGCCTGGAGCGGACTAGCGGGGGGTCTAGAGACCCAGTACTTC
TRBD2	TRBV7-2	17	once	TRBJ2-2	CASTPRGGGGLTGELFF	TGTGCCAGCACCCCGAGGGGTGGCGGGGGGTTGACCGGGGAGCTGTTTTTT
-	TRBV7-7	13	-	TRBJ1-1	CASSQDTNTEAFF	TGTGCTAGCAGCCAAGACACGAACACTGAAGCTTTCTTT
TRBD2	TRBV7-2	18	-	TRBJ2-1	CASSLGGHSGGAYNEQFF	TGTGCCAGCAGCTTAGGTGGCCACAGCGGGGGGGCCTACAATGAGCAGTTCTTC
-	TRBV30	14	-	TRBJ2-1	CAWSASRSYNEQFF	TGTGCCTGGAGTGCGAGCAGGTCCTACAATGAGCAGTTCTTC
TRBD1	TRBV7-8	15	-	TRBJ1-6	CASSSGTGIGSPLHF	TGTGCCAGCAGCTCCGGGACAGGGATTGGTTCACCCCTCCACTTT
-	TRBV7-2	15	-	TRBJ2-1	CASGVVEGRYNEQFF	TGTGCCAGCGGGGTAGTGGAGGGCCGGTACAATGAGCAGTTCTTC
TRBD1	TRBV5-1	15	-	TRBJ1-4	CASSPGQGLYEKLFF	TGCGCCAGCAGCCCTGGACAGGGGTTGTATGAAAAACTGTTTTTT
-	TRBV5-1	15	once	TRBJ2-7	CASSLAAGVTYEQYF	TGCGCCAGCAGCTTGGCGGCAGGGGTGACCTACGAGCAGTACTTC
TRBD1	TRBV29-1	13	once	TRBJ2-3	CSVDRDGTDTQYF	TGCAGCGTGGACAGGGATGGCACAGATACGCAGTATTTT
-	TRBV5-1	13	-	TRBJ1-2	CASSPGTRNGYTF	TGCGCCAGCAGCCCCGGGACACGCAATGGCTACACCTTC
TRBD2	TRBV18	16	-	TRBJ2-5	CASSPSSGGATETQYF	TGTGCCAGCTCACCTTCCAGCGGGGGGGCTACAGAGACCCAGTACTTC
TRBD2	TRBV9	15	-	TRBJ2-1	CASSGREGLAGGQFF	TGTGCCAGCAGCGGCAGAGAGGGACTAGCGGGAGGACAGTTCTTC
TRBD1	TRBV9	14	-	TRBJ1-6	CASSGTGWNSPLHF	TGTGCCAGCAGCGGGACAGGGTGGAATTCACCCCTCCACTTT
TRBD2	TRBV10-2	16	-	TRBJ2-3	CASSDRLAGLTDTQYF	TGCGCCAGCAGTGATAGACTAGCGGGGCTCACAGATACGCAGTATTTT
-	TRBV11-1	16	-	TRBJ2-1	CASSLATGHYYNEQFF	TGTGCCAGCAGCTTAGCAACAGGCCACTATTACAATGAGCAGTTCTTC
TRBD2	TRBV7-2	17	once	TRBJ2-3	CASSLRASGGPTDTQYF	TGTGCCAGCAGCTTACGGGCTAGCGGGGGCCCCACAGATACGCAGTATTTT
-	TRBV11-2	16	-	TRBJ2-1	CASSFHNPTGYNEQFF	TGTGCCAGCAGCTTTCACAATCCGACTGGCTACAATGAGCAGTTCTTC
TRBD1	TRBV7-3	15	-	TRBJ2-2	CASSAGQGGTGELFF	TGTGCCAGCAGCGCGGGACAGGGGGGCACCGGGGAGCTGTTTTTT
-	TRBV6-5	14	-	TRBJ1-3	CATAQGLSGNTIYF	TGTGCCACCGCTCAGGGCCTCTCTGGAAACACCATATATTTT
-	TRBV7-8	16	-	TRBJ1-3	CASSLHTVVSGNTIYF	TGTGCCAGCAGCTTACACACAGTGGTCTCTGGAAACACCATATATTTT
TRBD1	TRBV5-1	18	-	TRBJ1-6	CASSLGRGARGFNSPLHF	TGCGCCAGCAGCTTGGGCAGGGGTGCCAGGGGGTTTAATTCACCCCTCCACTTT
-	TRBV11-2	16	-	TRBJ1-1	CASSSSQRGEGTEAFF	TGTGCCAGCAGCTCATCCCAGCGGGGGGAGGGCACTGAAGCTTTCTTT
TRBD1	TRBV19	15	-	TRBJ1-1	CASSRQGVKDTEAFF	TGTGCCAGTAGTAGACAGGGAGTTAAGGACACTGAAGCTTTCTTT
TRBD2	TRBV7-8	15	-	TRBJ2-1	CASSSGLAVYNEQFF	TGTGCCAGCAGCTCGGGACTAGCGGTATACAATGAGCAGTTCTTC
-	TRBV24-1	15	-	TRBJ2-2	CATSGAGMNTGELFF	TGTGCCACCAGTGGGGCGGGGATGAACACCGGGGAGCTGTTTTTT
TRBD1	TRBV18	18	once	TRBJ1-4	CASSRLSTSTGYNEKLFF	TGTGCCAGCTCACGTTTGTCCACGTCGACAGGGTATAATGAAAAACTGTTTTTT
TRBD1	TRBV30	17	-	TRBJ2-6	CAWSAGQVLSGANVLTF	TGTGCCTGGTCTGCGGGACAGGTCCTCTCTGGGGCCAACGTCCTGACTTTC